This is a list of T cell receptor beta chains from one sample in a study of T cells after yellow fever vaccination. MiXCR, applied by TCRdb to the 5' RACE reads, yields one record per CDR3 protein. The data contain about 580,000 distinct CDR3 sequences, 17% of them singletons. This specimen was PBMCs, taken less than 6 days after the first yellow fever vaccination. The receptors originated from a man in his late teens or twenties who received the YFV17D yellow fever vaccine. CDR3s include the opening cysteine and the closing phenylalanine or tryptophan. Fields, in order: V gene, clone size, D gene, CDR3 protein. The D gene is left open where the match is weak. The size entry is marked missing in some rows and otherwise reads once, few, many or a size class.

TRBV15 few . CATSSYGNTIYF
TRBV5-6 . . CASSFAPLRGRGEKLFF
TRBV20-1 . TRBD2 CSAPAGDQETQYF
TRBV20-1 . TRBD2 CSADTGGYTQYF
TRBV5-1 . . CASSRWGGSYADTGELFF
TRBV18 few . CASSPTVYHSGANVLTF
TRBV12-3/TRBV12-4 . TRBD2 CASSRPRGGLLLAGGYEQYF
TRBV6-2/TRBV6-3 . . CASSGQRYYEQYF
TRBV11-2 . TRBD1 CASSTEGTGSFSGNTIYF
TRBV5-1 few TRBD1 CASSVDRAYEQFF
TRBV6-5 few . CASSYRRSWGLGSPLHF
TRBV7-9 few . CASSRRQGPETQYF
TRBV5-1 few . CASSFTPSPRGSALTQYF
TRBV18 . . CASSQTWEDTQYF
TRBV6-2/TRBV6-3 . TRBD1 CASIPAQGERSTEAFF
TRBV14 few . CASSRDLTYLSYEQYF
TRBV20-1 . . CSASAVTDTQYF
TRBV7-9 few . CASSLAFRGSPKNIQYF
TRBV7-2 . TRBD2 CASSLPASGSYTDTQYF
TRBV29-1 once TRBD2 CGYVAGDSSYNEQFF
TRBV12-3/TRBV12-4 . TRBD1 CASSLGTGKDGYTF
TRBV5-6 few . CASSPSPNEQFF
TRBV9 . TRBD2 CASSVDQRGGMWVF
TRBV11-2 . . CASSPRVRTAFF
TRBV7-9 few . CASSLVGFSPDTQYF
TRBV7-9 . . CASSPTGFHTGELFF
TRBV5-1 many . CASSSDRLITEAFF
TRBV9 . TRBD2 CASSALGGDTDTQYF
TRBV11-2 . TRBD1 CASSARMTGSGNTIYF
TRBV12-3/TRBV12-4 many . CASSLSGPSQPQHF
TRBV5-5 . TRBD1 CASSWAGRGLNTEAFF
TRBV10-3 few . CAISERQVATEAFF
TRBV5-1 few TRBD1 CATSGQGEYNEQFF
TRBV4-3 few . CASSQDGGATSTDTQYF
TRBV3-1 few TRBD2 CASSQLAGGEQYF
TRBV20-1 . . CSARTIQDNEKLFF
TRBV20-1 few . CSANWDWQNEQFF
TRBV5-4 . . CASRGVGSNEQFF
TRBV7-4 . . CASSLAHTENQPQHF
TRBV4-1 . TRBD2 CASSQDGWRGGRNTQYF